This T cell receptor beta chain comes out of a study of radiation and T cells in renal cell carcinoma. This CDR3 is 13 amino acids long. V was shortened by 1 base and J by 8 bases, with 11 bases between the two germline ends. Per the germline V gene, CDR1 is KGHSH and CDR2 is LQKENI. Whole-study results and caveats: Baseline intratumoral clonotype presence is unknown without pretreatment biopsies.

A single count supports this clone. Antigen unknown. This sample's time point: blood 2 weeks post-SBRT. As to treatment: 15 Gy SBRT to primary tumor, nephrectomy 4 weeks later. Clones were sequenced by immunoSEQ multiplex PCR, and TCRdb holds only the in-frame ones, with some missing. Of approximately 23,000 clones listed, around 85% are singletons. The origin of this receptor is a man in his fifties or sixties with renal cell carcinoma. Material: blood, obtained from a patient whose treatment included radiotherapy and nephrectomy. This rearrangement joins TRBV18 to TRBJ1-2; D is unclear. Here the CDR3 reads CASSPQGERGYTF. In DNA form, the CDR3 reads TGTGCCAGCTCACCACAGGGTGAACGGGGCTACACCTTC.